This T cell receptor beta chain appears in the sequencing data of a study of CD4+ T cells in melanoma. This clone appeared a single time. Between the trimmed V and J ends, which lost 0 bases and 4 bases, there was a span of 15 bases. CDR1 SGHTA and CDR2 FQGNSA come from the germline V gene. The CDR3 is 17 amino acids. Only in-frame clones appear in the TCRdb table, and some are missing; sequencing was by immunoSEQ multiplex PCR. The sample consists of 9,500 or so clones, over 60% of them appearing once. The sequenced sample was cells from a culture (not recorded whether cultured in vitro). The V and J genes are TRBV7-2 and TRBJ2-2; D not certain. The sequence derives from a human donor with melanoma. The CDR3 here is CASSLAGSTTSTGELFF. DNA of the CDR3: TGTGCCAGCAGCTTAGCGGGAAGTACCACATCCACCGGGGAGCTGTTTTTT.